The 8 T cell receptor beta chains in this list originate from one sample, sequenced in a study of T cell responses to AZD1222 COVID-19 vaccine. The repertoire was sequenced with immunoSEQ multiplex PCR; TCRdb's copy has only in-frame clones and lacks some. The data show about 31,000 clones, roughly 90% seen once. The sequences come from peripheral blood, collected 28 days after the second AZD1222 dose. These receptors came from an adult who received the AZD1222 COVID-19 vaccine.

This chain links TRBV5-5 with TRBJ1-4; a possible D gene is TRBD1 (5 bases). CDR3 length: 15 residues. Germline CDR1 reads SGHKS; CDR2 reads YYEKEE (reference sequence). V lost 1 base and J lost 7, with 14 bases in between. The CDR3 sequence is CASSLRGTGGEKLFF. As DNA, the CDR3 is TGTGCCAGCAGCTTGCGGGGGACCGGGGGTGAAAAACTGTTTTTT.

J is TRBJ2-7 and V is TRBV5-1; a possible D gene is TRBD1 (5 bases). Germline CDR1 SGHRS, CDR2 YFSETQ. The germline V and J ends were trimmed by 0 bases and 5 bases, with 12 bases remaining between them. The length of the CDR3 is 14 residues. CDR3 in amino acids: CASSLVSGNHEQYF. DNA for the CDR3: TGCGCCAGCAGCTTGGTCTCAGGGAACCACGAGCAGTACTTC.

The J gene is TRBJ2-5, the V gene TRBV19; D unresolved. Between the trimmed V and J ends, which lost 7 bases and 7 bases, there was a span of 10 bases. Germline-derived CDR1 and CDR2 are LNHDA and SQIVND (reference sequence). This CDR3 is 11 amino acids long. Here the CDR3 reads CASTHLGTQYF. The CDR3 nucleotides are TGTGCCAGTACCCATCTTGGGACCCAGTACTTC.

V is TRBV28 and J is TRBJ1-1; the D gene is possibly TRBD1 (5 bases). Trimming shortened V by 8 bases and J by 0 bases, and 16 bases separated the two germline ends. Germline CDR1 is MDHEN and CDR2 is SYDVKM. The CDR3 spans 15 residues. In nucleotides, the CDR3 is TGTGCCAGCCAATTGGCAGGGAACATGAACACTGAAGCTTTCTTT. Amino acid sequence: CASQLAGNMNTEAFF.

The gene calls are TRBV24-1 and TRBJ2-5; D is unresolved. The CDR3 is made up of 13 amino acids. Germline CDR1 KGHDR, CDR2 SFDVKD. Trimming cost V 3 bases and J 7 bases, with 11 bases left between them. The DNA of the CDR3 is TGTGCCACCAGTGATCCTGGAAGAGGGACCCAGTACTTC. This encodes CATSDPGRGTQYF.

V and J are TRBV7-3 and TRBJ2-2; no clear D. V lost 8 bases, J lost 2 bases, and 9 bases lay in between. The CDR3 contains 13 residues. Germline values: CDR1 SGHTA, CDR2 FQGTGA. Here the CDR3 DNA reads TGTGCCAGCGGAACGACAAACACCGGGGAGCTGTTTTTT. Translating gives CASGTTNTGELFF.

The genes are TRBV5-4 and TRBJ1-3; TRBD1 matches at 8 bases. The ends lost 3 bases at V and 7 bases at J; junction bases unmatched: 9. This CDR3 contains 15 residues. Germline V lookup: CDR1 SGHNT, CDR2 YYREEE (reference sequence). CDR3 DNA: TGTGCCAGCAGCTCTTCCGGGACAGGTCGGAACACCATATATTTT. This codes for CASSSSGTGRNTIYF.

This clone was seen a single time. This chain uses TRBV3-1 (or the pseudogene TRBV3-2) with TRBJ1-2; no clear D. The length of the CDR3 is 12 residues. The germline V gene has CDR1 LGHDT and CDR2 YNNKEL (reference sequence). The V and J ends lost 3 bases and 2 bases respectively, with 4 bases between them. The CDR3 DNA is TGTGCCAGCAGCCAGGGGAACTATGGCTACACCTTC. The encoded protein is CASSQGNYGYTF.